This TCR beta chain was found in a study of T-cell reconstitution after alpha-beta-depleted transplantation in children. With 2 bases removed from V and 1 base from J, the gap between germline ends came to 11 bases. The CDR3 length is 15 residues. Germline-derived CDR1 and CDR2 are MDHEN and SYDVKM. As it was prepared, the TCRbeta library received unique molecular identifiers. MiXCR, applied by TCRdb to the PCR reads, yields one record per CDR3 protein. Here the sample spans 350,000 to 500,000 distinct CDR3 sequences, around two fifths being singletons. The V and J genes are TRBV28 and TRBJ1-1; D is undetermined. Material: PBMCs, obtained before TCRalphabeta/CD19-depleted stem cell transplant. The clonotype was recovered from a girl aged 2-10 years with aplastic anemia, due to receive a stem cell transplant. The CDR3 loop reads CASSLNPTTNTEAFF. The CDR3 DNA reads TGTGCCAGCAGTTTAAACCCAACAACGAACACTGAAGCTTTCTTT.